The 9 T cell receptor beta chains listed next were all sequenced from one sample in a study of T cell responses to AZD1222 COVID-19 vaccine. TCRdb's table, derived via immunoSEQ multiplex PCR, lists solely in-frame clones and lacks some. This table holds about 120,000 clones, under 95% found once. The starting material was peripheral blood, obtained 28 days after the second AZD1222 dose. The receptors come from an adult who received the AZD1222 COVID-19 vaccine.

This clone was observed a single time. The rearrangement joins TRBV4-3 to TRBJ1-2; perhaps TRBD1 as D (5 bases). Germline V gene data show CDR1 as LGHNA and CDR2 as YSLEER. This CDR3 comprises 13 residues. Trimming removed 0 bases at V and 7 bases at J, with 9 bases between. CDR3 sequence: CASSQDHGTGYTF. The CDR3 DNA follows: TGCGCCAGCAGCCAAGATCATGGGACTGGCTACACCTTC.

The J gene is TRBJ2-3, the V gene TRBV15; 8 bases match TRBD1. Germline CDR1 is LNHNV and CDR2 is YYDKDF (reference sequence). With V trimmed by 5 bases and J by 1 base, 5 bases remained unmatched. This CDR3 is built from 15 residues. CDR3 region: CATSSGTGRTDTQYF. DNA of the CDR3: TGTGCCACCAGCTCCGGGACAGGACGCACAGATACGCAGTATTTT.

The chain recombines TRBV5-1 with TRBJ1-1; D gene unclear. V was clipped by 1 base and J by 0 bases, with 7 bases between them. The germline CDR1 and CDR2 sequences are SGHRS and YFSETQ. This CDR3 comprises 14 residues. The CDR3 is CASSLSRVNTEAFF. In nucleotides, the CDR3 is TGCGCCAGCAGCTTGTCGAGGGTGAACACTGAAGCTTTCTTT. The full variable domain, in which reference TRBV5-1 and TRBJ1-1 provide the parts outside the CDR3, is KAGVTQTPRYLIKTRGQQVTLSCSPISGHRSVSWYQQTPGQGLQFLFEYFSETQRNKGNFPGRFSGRQFSNSRSEMNVSTLELGDSALYLCASSLSRVNTEAFFGQGTRLTVV.

The rearrangement joins TRBV7-9 to TRBJ1-1, with 8 bases fitting TRBD1. The CDR3 sequence is 15 residues long. The V gene end was trimmed by 5 bases and the J gene end by 5 bases; junction bases not matched to a gene: 10. From germline, CDR1 is SEHNR and CDR2 FQNEAQ (reference sequence). Here the CDR3 DNA reads TGTGCCAGCAGCCCCCCCAGGACAGGGCCGACTGAAGCTTTCTTT. As protein: CASSPPRTGPTEAFF.

The chain has TRBV10-2 and TRBJ2-3; possible D gene TRBD1, 5 bases. This CDR3 comprises 15 residues. The ends were cut back, 3 bases at V and 2 bases at J, with 12 bases in the middle. In germline, CDR1 is WSHSY, CDR2 SAAADI. Written as DNA, the CDR3 is TGCGCCAGCAGTGAAGGGTGGGGCCTCACAGATACGCAGTATTTT. It yields the protein CASSEGWGLTDTQYF.

On this clone itself: Mismatch with germline at one junction end may stem from a read error. The rearrangement uses TRBV29-1 and TRBJ1-1; TRBD1 is a possible D gene (5 bases). There are 13 residues in the CDR3. CDR1 is SQVTM and CDR2 is ANQGSEA in the germline V gene. The DNA for the CDR3 is TGCAGCGCTGAAGATGGGGGAAACACTGAAGCTTTCTTT. It is translated as CSAEDGGNTEAFF.

A word on this clone: Additional DNA sequences in this sample encode the identical CDR3. This rearrangement joins TRBV28 to TRBJ1-2, with a tentative D call TRBD1 (5 bases). V lost 6 bases to trimming and J lost 5 bases, with 10 bases between them. The germline gives CDR1 MDHEN, CDR2 SYDVKM. This CDR3 has 12 amino acids. The CDR3 region is CASSLGDYGYTF. CDR3 bases: TGTGCCAGCAGCTTGGGGGATTATGGCTACACCTTC.

V is TRBV7-9 and J is TRBJ1-3, with unresolved D. Deletions cut 0 bases from V and 2 bases from J, with 5 bases between. Germline-derived CDR1 and CDR2 are SEHNR and FQNEAQ (reference sequence). The CDR3 runs to 14 residues. CDR3 residues: CASSLAGTGNTIYF. The DNA for the CDR3 is TGTGCCAGCAGCTTAGCAGGGACTGGAAACACCATATATTTT. Combining the CDR3 with reference TRBV7-9 and TRBJ1-3 gives the whole variable domain DTGVSQNPRHKITKRGQNVTFRCDPISEHNRLYWYRQTLGQGPEFLTYFQNEAQLEKSRLLSDRFSAERPKGSFSTLEIQRTEQGDSAMYLCASSLAGTGNTIYFGEGSWLTVV.

The chain employs TRBV11-2 and TRBJ2-6, with TRBD2 matching over 11 bases. Trimming at V came to 3 bases and at J to 0 bases, leaving 4 bases not matched to a gene. The CDR3 loop spans 18 amino acids. Germline V gene data show CDR1 as SGHAT and CDR2 as FQNNGV. CDR3 nucleotide sequence: TGTGCCAGCAGCTTTTATAGCGGGGGGGCCTCTGGGGCCAACGTCCTGACTTTC. This translates into CASSFYSGGASGANVLTF. The variable domain in full, with the rest retrieved from reference TRBV11-2 and TRBJ2-6, is EAGVAQSPRYKIIEKRQSVAFWCNPISGHATLYWYQQILGQGPKLLIQFQNNGVVDDSQLPKDRFSAERLKGVDSTLKIQPAKLEDSAVYLCASSFYSGGASGANVLTFGAGSRLTVL.